This TCR beta chain came from a study of blood T cell repertoires in COVID-19. Study information: Acute-phase and convalescent COVID-19 samples originated in the United States, Italy and Spain.

Living in 24 US areas, the participants were between roughly 18 and 89 years of age. Two negative PCRs, clearance, or symptom resolution characterized the recovered Cohort 3 donors. The CDR3 contains 14 residues. V gave up 5 bases and J gave up 6 bases; unmatched junction bases: 4. CDR1 is MNHEY and CDR2 is SVGAGI in the germline V gene. Per the original methods: Estimates of nucleated cell counts were drawn from the amplification of reference gene primers. Assay: immunoSEQ multiplex PCR; the TCRdb copy retains only in-frame clones and omits some. That table supplies the V and J calls and clone size; D and trimming were determined from the DNA. The data contain some 490,000 clones, around nine tenths of them singletons.

The gene calls are TRBV6-5 and TRBJ2-7, with TRBD2 identical over 13 bases. The sample was PBMCs or T cells enriched from blood (not recorded which). The sequence was obtained from a woman aged 55 to 70 who had recovered from COVID-19. CDR3 DNA: TGTGCCAGCAGTAGCGGACTAGCGGGGGCCGAGCAGTACTTC. Its protein is CASSSGLAGAEQYF.